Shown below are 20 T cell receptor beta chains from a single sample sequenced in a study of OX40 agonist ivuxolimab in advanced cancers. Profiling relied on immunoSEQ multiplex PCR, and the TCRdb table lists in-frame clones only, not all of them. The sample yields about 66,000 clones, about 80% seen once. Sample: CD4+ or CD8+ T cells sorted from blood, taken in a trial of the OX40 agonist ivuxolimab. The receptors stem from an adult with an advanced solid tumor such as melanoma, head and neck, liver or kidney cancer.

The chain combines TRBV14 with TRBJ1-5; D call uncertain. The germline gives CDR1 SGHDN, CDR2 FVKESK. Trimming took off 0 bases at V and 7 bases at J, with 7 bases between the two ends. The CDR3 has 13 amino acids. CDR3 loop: CASSQDLQQPQHF. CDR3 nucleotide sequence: TGTGCCAGCAGCCAAGATTTGCAGCAGCCCCAGCATTTT.

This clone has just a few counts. CDR3 DNA sequence: TGTGCCAGTAGGGACGCAGGGGTGAACACTGAAGCTTTCTTT. Translation: CASRDAGVNTEAFF. This sequence joins TRBV19 and TRBJ1-1; D perhaps matches TRBD1 (6 bases). The CDR3 has 14 amino acids. The germline V gene encodes CDR1 LNHDA and CDR2 SQIVND (reference sequence). Trimming cost V 6 bases and J 0 bases, with 11 bases left between them.

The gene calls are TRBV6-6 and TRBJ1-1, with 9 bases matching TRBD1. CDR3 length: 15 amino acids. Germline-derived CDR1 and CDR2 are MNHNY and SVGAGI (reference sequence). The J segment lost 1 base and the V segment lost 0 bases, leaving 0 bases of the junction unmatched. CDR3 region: CASSYSGQGNTEAFF. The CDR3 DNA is TGTGCCAGCAGTTACTCGGGACAGGGGAACACTGAAGCTTTCTTT.

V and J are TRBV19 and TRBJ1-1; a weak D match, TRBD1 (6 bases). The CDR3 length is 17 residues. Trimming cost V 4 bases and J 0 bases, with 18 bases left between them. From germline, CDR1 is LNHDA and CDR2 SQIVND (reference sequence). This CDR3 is CASSSIGGQLMNTEAFF. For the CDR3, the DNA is TGTGCCAGTAGTAGTATAGGAGGACAGCTCATGAACACTGAAGCTTTCTTT.

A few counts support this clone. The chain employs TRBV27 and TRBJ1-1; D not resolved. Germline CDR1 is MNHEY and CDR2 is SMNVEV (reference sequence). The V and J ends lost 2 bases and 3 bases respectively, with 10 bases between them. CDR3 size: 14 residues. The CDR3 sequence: CASSLKGRDTEAFF. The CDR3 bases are TGTGCCAGCAGTTTAAAAGGGAGGGACACTGAAGCTTTCTTT.

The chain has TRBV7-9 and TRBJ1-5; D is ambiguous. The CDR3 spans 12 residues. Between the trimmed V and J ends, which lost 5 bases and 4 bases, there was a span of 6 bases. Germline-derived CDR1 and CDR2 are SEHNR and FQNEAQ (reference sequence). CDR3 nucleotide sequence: TGTGCCAGCAGCCCCGAAAATCAGCCCCAGCATTTT. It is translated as CASSPENQPQHF.

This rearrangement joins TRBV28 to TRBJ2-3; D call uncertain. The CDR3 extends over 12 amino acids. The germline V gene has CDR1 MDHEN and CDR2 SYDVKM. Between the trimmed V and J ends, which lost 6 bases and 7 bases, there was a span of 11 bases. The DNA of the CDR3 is TGTGCCAGCAGCCGCGTGGGAAATACGCAGTATTTT. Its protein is CASSRVGNTQYF.

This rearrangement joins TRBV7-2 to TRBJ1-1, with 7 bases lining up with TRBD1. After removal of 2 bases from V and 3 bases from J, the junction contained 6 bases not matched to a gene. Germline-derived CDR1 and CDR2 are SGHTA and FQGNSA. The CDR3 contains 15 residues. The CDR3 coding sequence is TGTGCCAGCAGCTTAAGGAGCAGGGGGGACACTGAAGCTTTCTTT. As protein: CASSLRSRGDTEAFF.

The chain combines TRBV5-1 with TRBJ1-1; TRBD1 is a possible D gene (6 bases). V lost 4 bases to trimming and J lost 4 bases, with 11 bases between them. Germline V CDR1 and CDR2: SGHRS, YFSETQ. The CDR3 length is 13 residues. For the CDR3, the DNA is TGCGCCAGCAGCGACCTACAGGGCACTGAAGCTTTCTTT. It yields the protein CASSDLQGTEAFF. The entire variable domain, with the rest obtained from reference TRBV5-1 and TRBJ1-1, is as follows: KAGVTQTPRYLIKTRGQQVTLSCSPISGHRSVSWYQQTPGQGLQFLFEYFSETQRNKGNFPGRFSGRQFSNSRSEMNVSTLELGDSALYLCASSDLQGTEAFFGQGTRLTVV.

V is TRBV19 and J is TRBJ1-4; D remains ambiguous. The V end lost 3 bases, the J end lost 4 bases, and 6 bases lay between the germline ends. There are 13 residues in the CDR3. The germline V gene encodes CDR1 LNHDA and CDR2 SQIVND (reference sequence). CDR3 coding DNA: TGTGCCAGTAGTATGGCTTTTAATGAAAAACTGTTTTTT. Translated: CASSMAFNEKLFF.

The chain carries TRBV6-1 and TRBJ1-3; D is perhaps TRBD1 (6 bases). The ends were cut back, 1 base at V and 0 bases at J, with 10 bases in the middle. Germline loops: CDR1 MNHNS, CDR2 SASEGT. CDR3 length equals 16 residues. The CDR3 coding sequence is TGTGCCAGCAGTGAAGGGGGACAAATCTCTGGAAACACCATATATTTT. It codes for CASSEGGQISGNTIYF.

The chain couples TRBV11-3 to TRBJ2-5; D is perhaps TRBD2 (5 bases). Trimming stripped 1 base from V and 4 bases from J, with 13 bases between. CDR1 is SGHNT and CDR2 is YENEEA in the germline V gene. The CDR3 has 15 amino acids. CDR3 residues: CASSLGSGKVETQYF. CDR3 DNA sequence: TGTGCCAGCAGCTTAGGCTCCGGGAAGGTAGAGACCCAGTACTTC.

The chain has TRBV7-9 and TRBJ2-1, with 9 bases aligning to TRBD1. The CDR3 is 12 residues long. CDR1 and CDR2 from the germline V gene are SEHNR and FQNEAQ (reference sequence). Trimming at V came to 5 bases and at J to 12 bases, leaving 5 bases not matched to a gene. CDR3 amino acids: CASSPPTGGQFF. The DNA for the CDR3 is TGTGCCAGCAGCCCGCCGACAGGGGGGCAGTTCTTC.

The CDR3: CASRRQLSNYGYTF. The CDR3 nucleotides are TGTGCCAGCAGGAGACAGCTTTCTAACTATGGCTACACCTTC. The chain recombines TRBV2 with TRBJ1-2; perhaps TRBD1 as D (5 bases). Looked up from germline, CDR1 is SNHLY and CDR2 is FYNNEI. The CDR3 consists of 14 residues. The V gene lost 6 bases and the J gene lost 0 bases, with 11 bases spanning the gap. Complete variable domain (other parts from reference TRBV2 and TRBJ1-2): EPEVTQTPSHQVTQMGQEVILRCVPISNHLYFYWYRQILGQKVEFLVSFYNNEISEKSEIFDDQFSVERPDGSNFTLKIRSTKLEDSAMYFCASRRQLSNYGYTFGSGTRLTVV.

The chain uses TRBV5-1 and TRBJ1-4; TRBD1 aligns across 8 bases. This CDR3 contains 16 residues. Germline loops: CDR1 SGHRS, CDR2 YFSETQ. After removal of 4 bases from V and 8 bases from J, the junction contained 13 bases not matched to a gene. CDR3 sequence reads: CASSRGDGQGGEKLFF. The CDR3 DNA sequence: TGCGCCAGCAGCCGGGGAGATGGACAGGGTGGAGAAAAACTGTTTTTT.

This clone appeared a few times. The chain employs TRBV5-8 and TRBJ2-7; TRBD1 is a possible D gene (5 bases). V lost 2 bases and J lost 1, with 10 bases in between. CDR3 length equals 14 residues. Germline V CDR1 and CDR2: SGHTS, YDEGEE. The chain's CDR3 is CASSFHRYSYEQYF. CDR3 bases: TGTGCCAGCAGCTTTCACAGGTATTCCTACGAGCAGTACTTC.

In nucleotides, the CDR3 is TGTGCCAGCAGCACGGCCCCAGCGGGGGGTCTCGAGCAGTACTTC. This translates into CASSTAPAGGLEQYF. This chain joins TRBV7-2 and TRBJ2-7, with TRBD2 identical over 9 bases. With 5 bases clipped from V and 6 bases from J, the junction kept 11 bases outside the gene matches. The CDR3 sequence is 15 residues long. In germline, CDR1 is SGHTA, CDR2 FQGNSA. The full variable domain, rest sourced from reference TRBV7-2 and TRBJ2-7, is GAGVSQSPSNKVTEKGKDVELRCDPISGHTALYWYRQSLGQGLEFLIYFQGNSAPDKSGLPSDRFSAERTGGSVSTLTIQRTQQEDSAVYLCASSTAPAGGLEQYFGPGTRLTVT.

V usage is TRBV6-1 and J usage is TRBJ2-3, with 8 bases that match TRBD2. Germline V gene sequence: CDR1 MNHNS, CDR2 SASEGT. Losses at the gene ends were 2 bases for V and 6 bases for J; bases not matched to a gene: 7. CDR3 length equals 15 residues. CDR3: CASSEYPGGGDTQYF. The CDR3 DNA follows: TGTGCCAGCAGTGAATACCCGGGCGGGGGGGATACGCAGTATTTT.

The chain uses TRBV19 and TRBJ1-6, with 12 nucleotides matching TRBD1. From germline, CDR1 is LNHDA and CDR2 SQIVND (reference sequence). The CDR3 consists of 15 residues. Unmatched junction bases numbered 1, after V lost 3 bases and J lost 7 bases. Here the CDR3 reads CASSIGTGGNSPLHF. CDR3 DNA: TGTGCCAGTAGTATTGGGACAGGGGGCAATTCACCCCTCCACTTT.

This CDR3 reads CASSIIGSYGYTF. CDR3 nucleotides: TGTGCCAGTAGTATAATAGGGAGCTATGGCTACACCTTC. V usage is TRBV19 and J usage is TRBJ1-2, with D unclear. The CDR3 is made up of 13 amino acids. V shed 2 bases and J shed 4 bases, with 8 bases lying between them. Germline V gives CDR1 LNHDA, CDR2 SQIVND (reference sequence).